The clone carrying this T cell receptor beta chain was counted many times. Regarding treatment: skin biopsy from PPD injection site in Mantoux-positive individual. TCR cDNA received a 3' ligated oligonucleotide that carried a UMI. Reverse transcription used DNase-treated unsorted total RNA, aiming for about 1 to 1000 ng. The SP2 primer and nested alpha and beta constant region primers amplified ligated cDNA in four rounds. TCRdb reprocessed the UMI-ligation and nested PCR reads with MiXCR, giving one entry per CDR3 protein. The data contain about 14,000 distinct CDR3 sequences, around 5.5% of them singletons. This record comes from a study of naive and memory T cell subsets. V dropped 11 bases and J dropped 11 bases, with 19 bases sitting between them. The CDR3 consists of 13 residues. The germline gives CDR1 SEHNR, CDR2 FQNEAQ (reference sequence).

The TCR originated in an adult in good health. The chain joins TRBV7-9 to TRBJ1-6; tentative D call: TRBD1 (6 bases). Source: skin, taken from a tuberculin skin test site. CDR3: CAARGPAGAPLHF. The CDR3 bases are TGTGCCGCCAGGGGCCCTGCTGGGGCACCCCTCCACTTT.